Below, 31 T cell receptor beta chains from the same sample are listed, as sequenced in a study of blood T cell repertoires in COVID-19. Using immunoSEQ multiplex PCR, the repertoire was profiled, and TCRdb retains in-frame clones only, with some absent. In the table there are nearly 200,000 clones, just under 85% of which are singletons. Sequences were obtained from peripheral blood. The origin of the receptors is a man aged 60 to 75 with COVID-19, enrolled during active disease.

In its sample, this clone was seen once. V and J are TRBV28 and TRBJ1-2, with a tentative D call TRBD1 (6 bases). The germline V gene encodes CDR1 MDHEN and CDR2 SYDVKM. Trimming took 6 bases from V and 4 from J, leaving 12 bases between them. The CDR3 sequence is 13 residues long. The CDR3 sequence: CASSFRDTYGYTF. In DNA, the CDR3 is TGTGCCAGCAGCTTTCGGGACACCTATGGCTACACCTTC.

This clone has more than one count but fewer than ten. This specimen includes other DNA sequences encoding the same CDR3. This sequence joins TRBV5-1 and TRBJ1-2; D unresolved. The CDR3 covers 13 residues. V was trimmed by 0 bases and J by 2 bases, leaving 5 bases between them. Germline loops: CDR1 SGHRS, CDR2 YFSETQ. The CDR3 sequence is CASSLGQNYGYTF. The CDR3, as DNA: TGCGCCAGCAGCTTGGGACAAAACTATGGCTACACCTTC.

There are a few counts of this clone. This chain links TRBV6-1 with TRBJ2-1; a possible D gene is TRBD1 (5 bases). Germline values: CDR1 MNHNS, CDR2 SASEGT. The CDR3 totals 12 residues. V dropped 3 bases and J dropped 10 bases, with 10 bases sitting between them. The CDR3 is CASSESGHEQFF. The DNA of the CDR3 is TGTGCCAGCAGTGAGTCAGGGCACGAGCAGTTCTTC.

The V and J genes are TRBV12-3 or TRBV12-4 and TRBJ2-2; D not resolved. The CDR3 covers 12 residues. Trimming left V 6 bases short and J 4 bases short, with 6 bases between. The CDR3 coding sequence is TGTGCCAGCAGCCGCAGCACCGGGGAGCTGTTTTTT. It is translated as CASSRSTGELFF.

The chain carries TRBV18 and TRBJ1-1; 9 bases align to TRBD1. The V segment lost 4 bases and the J segment 3 bases; nucleotides outside the gene matches: 3. This CDR3 has 14 amino acids. CDR1 and CDR2 (germline): KGHSH, LQKENI. DNA for the CDR3: TGTGCCAGCTCACAATGGACAGGGGACACTGAAGCTTTCTTT. It translates to CASSQWTGDTEAFF.

The chain couples TRBV28 to TRBJ1-5, with a tentative D call TRBD1 (5 bases). The CDR3 is made up of 15 amino acids. CDR1 MDHEN and CDR2 SYDVKM come from the germline V gene. Trimming cost V 4 bases and J 1 base, with 11 bases left between them. CDR3 nucleotide sequence: TGTGCCAGCAGTTATGGGGCCTCGAGCAATCAGCCCCAGCATTTT. Translation gives CASSYGASSNQPQHF.

The rearrangement links TRBV28 to TRBJ2-7; 7 nucleotides match TRBD2. From germline, CDR1 is MDHEN and CDR2 SYDVKM. There are 14 residues in the CDR3. V lost 6 bases and J lost 1; bases outside the gene matches: 6. The CDR3 reads CASSPGGRSYEQYF. Written as DNA, the CDR3 is TGTGCCAGCAGCCCCGGGGGGAGGTCCTACGAGCAGTACTTC.

The chain recombines TRBV28 with TRBJ2-1; the D is unclear. Between the trimmed V and J ends, which lost 3 bases and 4 bases, there was a span of 7 bases. Germline CDR1 is MDHEN and CDR2 is SYDVKM. The CDR3 runs 13 residues. The DNA for the CDR3 is TGTGCCAGCAGTTTCCTTTCTTACAATGAGCAGTTCTTC. Translated: CASSFLSYNEQFF. Combining the CDR3 with reference TRBV28 and TRBJ2-1 gives the whole variable domain DVKVTQSSRYLVKRTGEKVFLECVQDMDHENMFWYRQDPGLGLRLIYFSYDVKMKEKGDIPEGYSVSREKKERFSLILESASTNQTSMYLCASSFLSYNEQFFGPGTRLTVL.

This clone has just a few counts. V gene TRBV4-1 combines with J gene TRBJ2-7; D possibly corresponds to TRBD1 (5 bases). This CDR3 is 15 amino acids long. Germline V lookup: CDR1 MGHRA, CDR2 YSYEKL. V was trimmed by 2 bases and J by 0 bases, leaving 11 bases between them. The CDR3 is CASSQQGSSSYEQYF. The CDR3 DNA reads as TGCGCCAGCAGCCAACAGGGATCCAGCTCCTACGAGCAGTACTTC.

The V and J genes are TRBV5-4 and TRBJ1-2; TRBD1 aligns across 8 bases. Germline CDR1 SGHNT, CDR2 YYREEE (reference sequence). The V segment lost 3 bases and the J segment 4 bases; nucleotides outside the gene matches: 11. The CDR3 sequence is 16 residues long. The CDR3 is CASSSADRDYSYGYTF. Here the CDR3 DNA reads TGTGCCAGCAGCTCGGCGGACAGGGATTATTCCTATGGCTACACCTTC.

The gene calls are TRBV12-3 or TRBV12-4 and TRBJ1-2; D call uncertain. V lost 2 bases, J lost 8 bases, and 9 bases lay in between. The CDR3 spans 12 residues. CDR3 loop: CASSLSLSGYTF. CDR3 sequence (DNA): TGTGCCAGCAGTTTAAGCCTCTCCGGCTACACCTTC.

V is TRBV2 and J is TRBJ1-2; no clear D gene. The germline gives CDR1 SNHLY, CDR2 FYNNEI. The CDR3 loop spans 13 amino acids. Trimming pared 5 bases from V and 4 bases from J, leaving 11 bases between. CDR3 residues: CASSTELGYGYTF. CDR3 DNA sequence: TGTGCCAGCAGTACGGAGTTAGGCTATGGCTACACCTTC. Variable domain in full (rest from reference TRBV2 and TRBJ1-2): EPEVTQTPSHQVTQMGQEVILRCVPISNHLYFYWYRQILGQKVEFLVSFYNNEISEKSEIFDDQFSVERPDGSNFTLKIRSTKLEDSAMYFCASSTELGYGYTFGSGTRLTVV.

Points on this clone: The same CDR3 arises from other DNA sequences in this sample as well. The chain uses TRBV6-5 and TRBJ2-3, with 8 bases matching TRBD2. The ends lost 5 bases at V and 1 base at J; junction bases unmatched: 2. Germline CDR1 is MNHEY and CDR2 is SVGAGI. This CDR3 has 14 amino acids. The DNA of the CDR3 is TGTGCCAGCAGTATACTAGCGGGCACAGATACGCAGTATTTT. Encoded protein: CASSILAGTDTQYF.

The CDR3 sequence: CASSLGVREYEQYF. The CDR3 nucleotides are TGTGCCAGCAGCTTGGGAGTCCGAGAATACGAGCAGTACTTC. The gene calls are TRBV5-5 and TRBJ2-7; D unclear. The CDR3 runs 14 residues. Germline V gene data show CDR1 as SGHKS and CDR2 as YYEKEE (reference sequence). V lost 0 bases to trimming and J lost 4 bases, with 11 bases between them.

The chain uses TRBV18 and TRBJ1-1; D is perhaps TRBD1 (5 bases). Per germline, CDR1 KGHSH and CDR2 LQKENI. Trimming pared 4 bases from V and 1 base from J, leaving 7 bases between. The CDR3 runs to 13 residues. CDR3 sequence reads: CASSRGQNTEAFF. For the CDR3, the DNA is TGTGCCAGCTCACGTGGACAGAACACTGAAGCTTTCTTT. Variable domain in full (rest from reference TRBV18 and TRBJ1-1): NAGVMQNPRHLVRRRGQEARLRCSPMKGHSHVYWYRQLPEEGLKFMVYLQKENIIDESGMPKERFSAEFPKEGPSILRIQQVVRGDSAAYFCASSRGQNTEAFFGQGTRLTVV.

The rearrangement joins TRBV18 to TRBJ1-4; 7 bases are a match to TRBD1. Trimming cost V 1 base and J 2 bases; bases outside gene matches: 4. The CDR3 spans 16 residues. The germline V gene has CDR1 KGHSH and CDR2 LQKENI. The CDR3 region is CASSPRTGVTNEKLFF. DNA for the CDR3: TGTGCCAGCTCACCACGGACAGGTGTGACTAATGAAAAACTGTTTTTT.

This CDR3 reads CASRIGGGAGELFF. The DNA for the CDR3 is TGTGCCAGCAGAATCGGGGGGGGAGCCGGGGAGCTGTTTTTT. The genes are TRBV3-1 (or the pseudogene TRBV3-2) and TRBJ2-2; 8 nucleotides align to TRBD2. The CDR3 is 14 amino acids. Germline-derived CDR1 and CDR2 are LGHDT and YNNKEL (reference sequence). The trim removed 6 bases at V and 6 bases at J, leaving 6 bases unmatched.

The chain employs TRBV18 and TRBJ1-3; 9 bases fit TRBD1. V lost 0 bases, J lost 2 bases, and 8 bases stayed unmatched. The CDR3 is 18 residues long. The V gene's germline CDR1 is KGHSH and CDR2 LQKENI. The CDR3 loop reads CASSPPIRQGVTGNTIYF. The DNA of the CDR3 is TGTGCCAGCTCACCACCGATTCGACAGGGGGTAACTGGAAACACCATATATTTT.

The genes are TRBV5-4 and TRBJ2-7; D uncertain. This CDR3 has 12 amino acids. Germline CDR1 SGHNT, CDR2 YYREEE (reference sequence). V lost 4 bases, J lost 7 bases, and 12 bases lay in between. The CDR3 DNA reads as TGTGCCAGCAGCCCAAATACTCGTGAGCAGTACTTC. This sequence encodes CASSPNTREQYF. The whole variable domain, remainder taken from reference TRBV5-4 and TRBJ2-7, is ETGVTQSPTHLIKTRGQQVTLRCSSQSGHNTVSWYQQALGQGPQFIFQYYREEENGRGNFPPRFSGLQFPNYSSELNVNALELDDSALYLCASSPNTREQYFGPGTRLTVT.

The CDR3, as DNA: TGTGCCTGGATAAGGGGGGGGACTGCCAACGGTGAGCAGTTCTTC. It encodes CAWIRGGTANGEQFF. V is TRBV30 and J is TRBJ2-1; D might be TRBD2 (7 bases). The CDR3 length is 15 residues. V was trimmed by 4 bases and J by 9 bases, leaving 22 bases between them. CDR1 is GTSNPN, CDR2 SVGIG, per germline (reference sequence).

The chain employs TRBV19 and TRBJ1-6, with 7 bases identical to TRBD1. Germline values: CDR1 LNHDA, CDR2 SQIVND (reference sequence). J was trimmed by 8 bases and V by 5 bases; bases with no gene match: 9. The CDR3 totals 15 residues. This CDR3 reads CASSVNRGGDSPLHF. The CDR3 DNA follows: TGTGCCAGTAGTGTCAACAGGGGTGGGGATTCACCCCTCCACTTT.

The chain uses TRBV3-1 (or the pseudogene TRBV3-2) and TRBJ2-1; D uncertain. This CDR3 is 11 amino acids long. CDR1 is LGHDT, CDR2 YNNKEL, per germline (reference sequence). Trimming removed 1 base at V and 9 bases at J, with 4 bases between. The CDR3 is CASSQGSEQFF. The CDR3 coding sequence is TGTGCCAGCAGCCAAGGGAGTGAGCAGTTCTTC.

The rearrangement joins TRBV3-1 (or the pseudogene TRBV3-2) to TRBJ2-4; 10 bases fit TRBD1. The germline CDR1 and CDR2 sequences are LGHDT and YNNKEL (reference sequence). The CDR3 is 16 residues long. Unmatched junction bases numbered 6, after V lost 0 bases and J lost 7 bases. CDR3 region: CASSQEGQGSANIQYF. CDR3 nucleotides: TGTGCCAGCAGCCAAGAGGGACAGGGGTCGGCGAACATTCAGTACTTC.

The chain has TRBV28 and TRBJ1-2, with D perhaps matching TRBD1 (5 bases). This CDR3 has 13 amino acids. From germline, CDR1 is MDHEN and CDR2 SYDVKM. V was clipped by 8 bases and J by 8 bases, with 18 bases between them. DNA for the CDR3: TGTGCCAGCCGCCAAGGGTCAGGGCTCGGCTACACCTTC. Translation: CASRQGSGLGYTF.

The rearrangement joins TRBV9 to TRBJ1-2; D possibly corresponds to TRBD1 (5 bases). V lost 0 bases, J lost 5 bases, and 11 bases lay in between. The CDR3 loop spans 14 amino acids. The germline CDR1 and CDR2 sequences are SGDLS and YYNGEE. CDR3 coding DNA: TGTGCCAGCAGCGTAGGGGCAGGGAGGTATGGCTACACCTTC. Its translation: CASSVGAGRYGYTF.

This clone was seen only a few times. The chain couples TRBV7-2 to TRBJ1-5; D is ambiguous. CDR1 and CDR2 from the germline V gene are SGHTA and FQGNSA. V dropped 2 bases and J dropped 6 bases, with 8 bases sitting between them. This CDR3 has 13 residues. The CDR3 loop reads CASSLQVSQPQHF. For the CDR3, the DNA is TGTGCCAGCAGCTTACAGGTCAGTCAGCCCCAGCATTTT. The full variable domain, its missing parts supplied by reference TRBV7-2 and TRBJ1-5, is GAGVSQSPSNKVTEKGKDVELRCDPISGHTALYWYRQSLGQGLEFLIYFQGNSAPDKSGLPSDRFSAERTGGSVSTLTIQRTQQEDSAVYLCASSLQVSQPQHFGDGTRLSIL.

The rearrangement uses TRBV7-3 and TRBJ2-3, with TRBD2 matching 10 bases. CDR1 SGHTA and CDR2 FQGTGA come from the germline V gene. The CDR3 covers 17 residues. V was pared by 3 bases and J by 0 bases, with 6 bases of the junction left unmatched. CDR3 loop: CASSFPGLATSTDTQYF. For the CDR3, the DNA is TGTGCCAGCAGCTTCCCGGGACTAGCGACTAGCACAGATACGCAGTATTTT.

This chain uses TRBV9 with TRBJ2-2; tentative D call: TRBD2 (5 bases). The V end lost 0 bases, the J end lost 7 bases, and 13 bases lay between the germline ends. This CDR3 has 15 residues. Germline V gene lookup returns CDR1 SGDLS and CDR2 YYNGEE. The CDR3 DNA reads as TGTGCCAGCAGCGTAGCGGCAGCCCGGGGCGGGGAGCTGTTTTTT. It encodes CASSVAAARGGELFF. The variable domain in full, with the rest retrieved from reference TRBV9 and TRBJ2-2, is DSGVTQTPKHLITATGQRVTLRCSPRSGDLSVYWYQQSLDQGLQFLIQYYNGEERAKGNILERFSAQQFPDLHSELNLSSLELGDSALYFCASSVAAARGGELFFGEGSRLTVL.

This sequence joins TRBV10-2 and TRBJ2-7; tentative D call: TRBD1 (6 bases). The V and J ends lost 10 bases and 2 bases respectively, with 15 bases between them. The CDR3 is 13 amino acids. Germline V gene data show CDR1 as WSHSY and CDR2 as SAAADI. The CDR3 region has the DNA TGCGCCACCACCCGGGACACCACCTACGAGCAGTACTTC. Amino acids: CATTRDTTYEQYF.

The CDR3 protein is CASSPPTGSYGYTF. DNA of the CDR3: TGTGCCAGCAGTCCGCCGACAGGCAGCTATGGCTACACCTTC. The genes are TRBV28 and TRBJ1-2; tentatively, D is TRBD1 (6 bases). Trimming stripped 5 bases from V and 4 bases from J, with 14 bases between. Per germline, CDR1 MDHEN and CDR2 SYDVKM. The CDR3 runs to 14 residues.

The chain links TRBV18 to TRBJ1-6; 11 bases line up with TRBD1. The CDR3 contains 16 residues. V lost 6 bases and J lost 6; bases outside the gene matches: 7. The germline CDR1 and CDR2 sequences are KGHSH and LQKENI. CDR3 sequence: CASSPGTGGSNSPLHF. In nucleotides, the CDR3 is TGTGCCAGCTCCCCCGGGACAGGGGGTTCTAATTCACCCCTCCACTTT.